This record looks at one TCR beta chain sequence and its context. Its antigen is undetermined. TCRdb's table, derived via immunoSEQ multiplex PCR, lists solely in-frame clones and lacks some. The sample consists of approximately 2,000,000 clones, approximately 90% of them appearing once. The source of the sample is a study of shared clonotypes between healthy human individuals. As for the study in general: Each donor's CD8 memory used one plate, CD8 naive two, each CD4 subset three. Findings and limits, study-wide: Among non-shared clonotypes, generation probabilities were lower than among those shared by all four donors. Shared clonotypes: about 4.6% naive CD4, roughly 3.8% naive CD8, around 2.4% memory CD4, approximately 0.41% memory CD8.

The CDR3 length is 16 residues. The V end lost 2 bases, the J end lost 6 bases, and 16 bases lay between the germline ends. CDR1 and CDR2 from the germline V gene are MNHEY and SMNVEV (reference sequence). This receptor was obtained from a man between 18 and 35 years old in good health. Some clones in this sample may be carry-over from other donors' samples. The chain uses TRBV27 and TRBJ2-2, with D perhaps matching TRBD2 (5 bases). Source material: naive CD4+ T cells from PBMCs. Subset reported: CD45RA+ positively selected. For the CDR3, the DNA is TGTGCCAGCAGTTTAGAGGAGGTCAATCAGGCCGGGGAGCTGTTTTTT. It is translated as CASSLEEVNQAGELFF.